These 32 T cell receptor beta chains share one sample of origin, sequenced in a study of T cell clonotyping in hematopoietic cell transplantation. Assay: immunoSEQ multiplex PCR; the TCRdb copy retains only in-frame clones and omits some. The data contain 10,000 to 15,000 clones, around 90% of them singletons. What was sequenced was peripheral blood mononuclear cells. The receptors were gathered from a woman aged 45-59 years in good health. Some clones in this sample may be carry-over from other donors' samples.

V is TRBV30 and J is TRBJ1-2; D unresolved. The CDR3 sequence is 12 residues long. Germline values: CDR1 GTSNPN, CDR2 SVGIG (reference sequence). V was shortened by 2 bases and J by 2 bases, with 6 bases between the two germline ends. CDR3: CAWSTGNYGYTF. For the CDR3, the DNA is TGTGCCTGGAGTACGGGGAACTATGGCTACACCTTC.

V and J are TRBV11-2 and TRBJ1-1; TRBD1 agrees at 7 bases. CDR1 and CDR2 (germline): SGHAT, FQNNGV. V shed 8 bases and J 4 bases; nucleotides not matched to a gene: 10. The CDR3 loop spans 14 amino acids. CDR3 amino acids: CASDLGGGVTEAFF. CDR3 coding DNA: TGTGCCAGCGACCTTGGAGGGGGCGTCACTGAAGCTTTCTTT.

The CDR3: CASSTWGQGAPGDTQYF. In DNA, the CDR3 is TGTGCCAGCAGTACTTGGGGACAGGGGGCACCGGGGGATACGCAGTATTTT. V usage is TRBV7-9 and J usage is TRBJ2-3, with TRBD1 identical over 12 bases. The V gene end was trimmed by 6 bases and the J gene end by 6 bases; junction bases not matched to a gene: 13. CDR1 SEHNR and CDR2 FQNEAQ come from the germline V gene (reference sequence). This CDR3 is built from 17 residues.

This chain links TRBV7-3 with TRBJ1-1, with 7 bases matching TRBD1. Germline V lookup: CDR1 SGHTA, CDR2 FQGTGA. The CDR3 is made up of 13 amino acids. V shed 3 bases and J 13 bases; nucleotides not matched to a gene: 11. DNA for the CDR3: TGTGCCAGCAGCTTTCAGGGGGGGCAAGCAGTTTTCTTT. Amino acid sequence: CASSFQGGQAVFF.

The V and J genes are TRBV7-2 and TRBJ2-1, with D unclear. In germline, CDR1 is SGHTA, CDR2 FQGNSA. The CDR3 is made up of 15 amino acids. The germline V and J ends were trimmed by 8 bases and 0 bases, with 14 bases remaining between them. Written as DNA, the CDR3 is TGTGCCAGCGAGACGACACTACCCTCCTACAATGAGCAGTTCTTC. Its translation: CASETTLPSYNEQFF.

The chain recombines TRBV30 with TRBJ1-5; 9 bases are shared with TRBD1. Trimming cost V 4 bases and J 4 bases; bases outside gene matches: 5. The CDR3 sequence is 14 residues long. Germline V lookup: CDR1 GTSNPN, CDR2 SVGIG (reference sequence). DNA for the CDR3: TGTGCCTGGACAGCCGGGACAGGGAATCAGCCCCAGCATTTT. Translating it yields CAWTAGTGNQPQHF. The whole variable domain, filled in from reference TRBV30 and TRBJ1-5, reads SQTIHQWPATLVQPVGSPLSLECTVEGTSNPNLYWYRQAAGRGLQLLFYSVGIGQISSEVPQNLSASRPQDRQFILSSKKLLLSDSGFYLCAWTAGTGNQPQHFGDGTRLSIL.

The genes are TRBV4-1 and TRBJ1-4; D perhaps matches TRBD1 (6 bases). Trimming pared 1 base from V and 8 bases from J, leaving 11 bases between. The V gene's germline CDR1 is MGHRA and CDR2 YSYEKL. This CDR3 contains 14 residues. The CDR3 sequence is CASSQGTVFEKLFF. In nucleotides, the CDR3 is TGCGCCAGCAGCCAAGGGACAGTATTCGAAAAACTGTTTTTT.

The chain couples TRBV2 to TRBJ1-6, with 9 bases matching TRBD1. Germline V gives CDR1 SNHLY, CDR2 FYNNEI. Trimming cost V 8 bases and J 0 bases; bases outside gene matches: 8. The CDR3 has 17 amino acids. The CDR3 loop is CASDEGQGSSYNSPLHF. As DNA, the CDR3 is TGTGCCAGCGACGAGGGACAGGGTAGCTCCTATAATTCACCCCTCCACTTT.

The genes are TRBV2 and TRBJ1-3; no reliable D call. The V and J ends lost 5 bases and 7 bases respectively, with 9 bases between them. The CDR3 spans 12 residues. Germline lookup yields CDR1 SNHLY and CDR2 FYNNEI. CDR3 in amino acids: CASSYEVNTIYF. CDR3 DNA: TGTGCCAGCAGTTACGAAGTGAACACCATATATTTT. The entire variable domain, with the rest obtained from reference TRBV2 and TRBJ1-3, is as follows: EPEVTQTPSHQVTQMGQEVILRCVPISNHLYFYWYRQILGQKVEFLVSFYNNEISEKSEIFDDQFSVERPDGSNFTLKIRSTKLEDSAMYFCASSYEVNTIYFGEGSWLTVV.

The chain links TRBV7-3 to TRBJ2-5; 7 nucleotides match TRBD2. The CDR3 covers 14 residues. Germline V gives CDR1 SGHTA, CDR2 FQGTGA. The trim removed 2 bases at V and 3 bases at J, leaving 3 bases unmatched. The CDR3 spells CASSLWAGEETQYF. The CDR3 DNA sequence: TGTGCCAGCAGCTTATGGGCGGGGGAAGAGACCCAGTACTTC.

The genes are TRBV4-1 and TRBJ1-3; D ambiguous. Between the trimmed V and J ends, which lost 0 bases and 0 bases, there was a span of 12 bases. Germline-derived CDR1 and CDR2 are MGHRA and YSYEKL. This CDR3 has 17 amino acids. CDR3 DNA: TGCGCCAGCAGCCAAGATATCCGGAGAAGCTCTGGAAACACCATATATTTT. It translates to CASSQDIRRSSGNTIYF.

The chain links TRBV4-3 to TRBJ2-3; D is ambiguous. V was shortened by 0 bases and J by 8 bases, with 9 bases between the two germline ends. This CDR3 has 13 amino acids. Germline V CDR1 and CDR2: LGHNA, YSLEER. CDR3 sequence (DNA): TGCGCCAGCAGCCAAGATATCTGGGGTACGCAGTATTTT. Its translation is CASSQDIWGTQYF.

The chain carries TRBV2 and TRBJ2-7, with a weak D call TRBD1 (6 bases). Germline CDR1 and CDR2: SNHLY and FYNNEI. Trimming took off 5 bases at V and 5 bases at J, with 16 bases between the two ends. The length of the CDR3 is 14 residues. The CDR3 nucleotides are TGTGCCAGCAGTCTTACAGGGTGGGCGGACGAGCAGTACTTC. This codes for CASSLTGWADEQYF.

The rearrangement links TRBV5-1 to TRBJ1-2, with a possible D match to TRBD1 (6 bases). Between the trimmed V and J ends, which lost 3 bases and 4 bases, there was a span of 10 bases. The CDR3 runs to 13 residues. Germline lookup yields CDR1 SGHRS and CDR2 YFSETQ. The CDR3 DNA sequence: TGCGCCAGCAGCTCGTCAGGGGCCTATGGCTACACCTTC. The encoded protein is CASSSSGAYGYTF.

The chain employs TRBV19 and TRBJ1-1; a weak D match, TRBD1 (6 bases). Germline-derived CDR1 and CDR2 are LNHDA and SQIVND (reference sequence). The length of the CDR3 is 14 residues. Trimming removed 6 bases from V and 4 bases from J, with 15 bases in between. The CDR3 DNA is TGTGCCAGTAGCCCCGGGACATTCGGCACTGAAGCTTTCTTT. Encoded protein: CASSPGTFGTEAFF.

The chain employs TRBV11-1 and TRBJ1-1; D is uncertain. V was cut by 6 bases and J by 1 base, with 9 bases left in between. CDR3 length: 13 residues. Germline loops: CDR1 SGHAT, CDR2 FQDESV (reference sequence). The CDR3 coding sequence is TGTGCCAGCAGTATCACTACGAACACTGAAGCTTTCTTT. Its protein product is CASSITTNTEAFF.

The chain couples TRBV10-3 to TRBJ1-1; 9 nucleotides match TRBD1. The V and J ends lost 6 bases and 1 base, in that order; junction bases with no gene match: 9. Germline values: CDR1 ENHRY, CDR2 SYGVKD. The CDR3 loop spans 16 amino acids. CDR3 coding DNA: TGTGCCATCAGCGCGAATACAGGGGGCTCGAACACTGAAGCTTTCTTT. It codes for CAISANTGGSNTEAFF.

This chain uses TRBV29-1 with TRBJ2-3; D not certain. In germline, CDR1 is SQVTM, CDR2 ANQGSEA. V was clipped by 7 bases and J by 6 bases, with 11 bases between them. This CDR3 has 11 residues. The CDR3 region has the DNA TGCAGCGCACGCCCCGTGGATACGCAGTATTTT. As protein: CSARPVDTQYF.

V is TRBV7-3 and J is TRBJ2-2; D may be TRBD2 (6 bases). The CDR3 extends over 14 amino acids. V lost 3 bases to trimming and J lost 6 bases, with 11 bases between them. Germline V gives CDR1 SGHTA, CDR2 FQGTGA. CDR3 loop: CASSLTSSSGELFF. CDR3 nucleotides: TGTGCCAGCAGCTTGACTAGTAGCTCCGGGGAGCTGTTTTTT.

CDR3 amino acids: CASSQASTGRGEKLFF. As DNA, the CDR3 is TGCGCCAGCAGCCAAGCCTCGACAGGGAGGGGGGAAAAACTGTTTTTT. The chain joins TRBV4-1 to TRBJ1-4, with 7 bases fitting TRBD1. V lost 1 base to trimming and J lost 8 bases; unmatched junction nucleotides: 10. CDR3 length equals 16 residues. Per germline, CDR1 MGHRA and CDR2 YSYEKL.

The V call is TRBV7-8, the J call TRBJ2-1, with TRBD1 matching 7 bases. Trimming at V came to 7 bases and at J to 7 bases, leaving 13 bases not matched to a gene. CDR3 size: 15 residues. The V gene's germline CDR1 is SGHVS and CDR2 FQNEAQ. CDR3 bases: TGTGCCAGCAACCCCAGGGACAGAAGAAAAAATGAGCAGTTCTTC. This encodes CASNPRDRRKNEQFF. Together with reference TRBV7-8 and TRBJ2-1, the CDR3 gives the full variable domain: GAGVSQSPRYKVAKRGQDVALRCDPISGHVSLFWYQQALGQGPEFLTYFQNEAQLDKSGLPSDRFFAERPEGSVSTLKIQRTQQEDSAVYLCASNPRDRRKNEQFFGPGTRLTVL.

The chain recombines TRBV19 with TRBJ2-3; D gene unclear. The CDR3 length is 15 residues. The germline V gene has CDR1 LNHDA and CDR2 SQIVND (reference sequence). Trimming pared 5 bases from V and 2 bases from J, leaving 14 bases between. The CDR3 coding sequence is TGTGCCAGTAGTCCCCGACGGAGCGTCACAGATACGCAGTATTTT. Its translation is CASSPRRSVTDTQYF.

V and J are TRBV2 and TRBJ1-1; D is possibly TRBD1 (5 bases). Trimming cost V 6 bases and J 1 base, with 12 bases left between them. Germline V lookup: CDR1 SNHLY, CDR2 FYNNEI. The CDR3 is 14 residues long. The CDR3 here is CASRGGPSNTEAFF. In DNA, the CDR3 is TGTGCCAGCAGGGGGGGACCTTCGAACACTGAAGCTTTCTTT.

The chain recombines TRBV6-6 with TRBJ1-6; the match to TRBD1 covers 7 bases. Trimming removed 4 bases from V and 9 bases from J; junction bases left unmatched: 12. CDR1 and CDR2 from the germline V gene are MNHNY and SVGAGI (reference sequence). The CDR3 covers 16 residues. CDR3 nucleotide sequence: TGTGCCAGCAGTTCCGTAAGGACAGGCGGAGGTTCACCCCTCCACTTT. This gives the protein CASSSVRTGGGSPLHF.

A few counts support this clone. The chain is built from TRBV30 and TRBJ1-6; the D is unclear. Trimming removed 0 bases from V and 11 bases from J, with 11 bases in between. The length of the CDR3 is 13 residues. Germline V gives CDR1 GTSNPN, CDR2 SVGIG (reference sequence). The CDR3 loop is CAWSVHPKTPLHF. CDR3 in DNA: TGTGCCTGGAGTGTACATCCTAAAACACCCCTCCACTTT.

The CDR3 sequence is CASSLASGDYTEAFF. As DNA, the CDR3 is TGTGCCAGCAGCTTGGCGTCAGGGGATTACACTGAAGCTTTCTTT. The chain links TRBV5-8 to TRBJ1-1; a possible D gene is TRBD1 (6 bases). This CDR3 contains 15 residues. V was cut by 0 bases and J by 3 bases, with 12 bases left in between. In germline, CDR1 is SGHTS, CDR2 YDEGEE.

V gene TRBV6-5 combines with J gene TRBJ2-7, with 9 nucleotides matching TRBD1. CDR3 length: 14 amino acids. V lost 4 bases and J lost 6; bases outside the gene matches: 7. Germline loops: CDR1 MNHEY, CDR2 SVGAGI. The CDR3 loop reads CASSLQGAQGEQYF. The CDR3 bases are TGTGCCAGCAGTTTACAGGGGGCACAGGGCGAGCAGTACTTC.

The rearrangement links TRBV9 to TRBJ2-5; no reliable D call. V lost 0 bases and J lost 5, with 14 bases in between. CDR3 length equals 15 residues. Germline lookup yields CDR1 SGDLS and CDR2 YYNGEE. The CDR3 is CASSVATRQLETQYF. CDR3 DNA: TGTGCCAGCAGCGTAGCTACTCGTCAGTTGGAGACCCAGTACTTC.

The rearrangement joins TRBV6-1 to TRBJ1-6; 10 bases agree with TRBD1. The germline V gene has CDR1 MNHNS and CDR2 SASEGT. The CDR3 loop spans 16 amino acids. V was pared by 4 bases and J by 6 bases, with 6 bases of the junction left unmatched. The CDR3 bases are TGTGCCAGCAGTGGAGACAGGGGGCTCGGTAATTCACCCCTCCACTTT. This translates into CASSGDRGLGNSPLHF.

The rearrangement links TRBV7-9 to TRBJ1-3; 8 nucleotides align to TRBD1. Trimming cost V 7 bases and J 3 bases; bases outside gene matches: 8. The CDR3 runs 15 residues. Germline CDR1 SEHNR, CDR2 FQNEAQ (reference sequence). The CDR3 coding sequence is TGTGCCAGCACAGCCGAACAGGGGGGTGGAAACACCATATATTTT. Residues: CASTAEQGGGNTIYF.

J is TRBJ2-5 and V is TRBV2; 10 bases align to TRBD1. V shed 6 bases, J shed 7 bases, and the junction held 8 bases outside the gene matches. Germline V gives CDR1 SNHLY, CDR2 FYNNEI. There are 14 residues in the CDR3. The CDR3 sequence is CASSGTGAWGTQYF. The DNA for the CDR3 is TGTGCCAGCAGCGGGACAGGGGCTTGGGGGACCCAGTACTTC.

This sequence joins TRBV5-4 and TRBJ2-7; D is possibly TRBD1 or TRBD2 (5 bases each). The CDR3 is made up of 14 amino acids. Between the trimmed V and J ends, which lost 3 bases and 3 bases, there was a span of 13 bases. Germline values: CDR1 SGHNT, CDR2 YYREEE (reference sequence). CDR3 DNA: TGTGCCAGCAGCTCCTCCGGGACGCACTACGAGCAGTACTTC. It specifies CASSSSGTHYEQYF.